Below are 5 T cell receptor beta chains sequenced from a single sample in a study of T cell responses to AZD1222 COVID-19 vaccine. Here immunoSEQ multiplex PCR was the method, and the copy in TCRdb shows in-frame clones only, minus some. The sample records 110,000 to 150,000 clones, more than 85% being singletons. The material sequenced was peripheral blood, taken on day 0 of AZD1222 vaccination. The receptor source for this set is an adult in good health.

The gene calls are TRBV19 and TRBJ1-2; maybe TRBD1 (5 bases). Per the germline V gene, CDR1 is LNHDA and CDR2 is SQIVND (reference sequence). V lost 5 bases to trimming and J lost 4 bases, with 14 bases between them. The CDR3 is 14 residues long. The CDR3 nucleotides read TGTGCCAGTAGTTTTACCGGGACTGCCTATGGCTACACCTTC. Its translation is CASSFTGTAYGYTF.

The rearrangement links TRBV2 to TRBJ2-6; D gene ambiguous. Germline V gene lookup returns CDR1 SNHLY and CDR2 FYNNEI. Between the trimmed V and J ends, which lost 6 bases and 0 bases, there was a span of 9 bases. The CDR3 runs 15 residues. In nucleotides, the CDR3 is TGTGCCAGCAGCCTTACTCGCTCTGGGGCCAACGTCCTGACTTTC. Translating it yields CASSLTRSGANVLTF.

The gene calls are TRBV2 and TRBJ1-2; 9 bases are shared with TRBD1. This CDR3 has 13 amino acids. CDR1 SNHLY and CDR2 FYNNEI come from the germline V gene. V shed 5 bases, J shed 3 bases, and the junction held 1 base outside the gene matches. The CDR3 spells CASSRDRDYGYTF. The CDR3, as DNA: TGTGCCAGCAGTCGGGACAGGGACTATGGCTACACCTTC.

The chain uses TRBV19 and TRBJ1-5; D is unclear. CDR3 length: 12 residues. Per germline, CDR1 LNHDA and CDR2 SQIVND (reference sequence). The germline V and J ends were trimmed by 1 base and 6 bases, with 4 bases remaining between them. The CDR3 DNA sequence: TGTGCCAGTAGTATAGTCAGTCAGCCCCAGCATTTT. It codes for CASSIVSQPQHF.

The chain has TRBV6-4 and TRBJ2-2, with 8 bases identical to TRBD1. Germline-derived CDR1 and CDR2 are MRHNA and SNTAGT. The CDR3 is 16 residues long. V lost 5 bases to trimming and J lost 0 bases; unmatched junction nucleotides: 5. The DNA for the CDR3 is TGTGCCAGCAGTTCGACGGACAGGGCGAACACCGGGGAGCTGTTTTTT. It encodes CASSSTDRANTGELFF.